This T cell receptor (beta chain) was sequenced during a study of beta chain features in type 1 diabetes. Since all of the isolated RNA was reverse transcribed, expressed TCRB transcripts were what got sequenced. Produced via immunoSEQ multiplex PCR; TCRdb's table is partial and in-frame only. The table includes about 700,000 clones, about an eighth detected once. Post-sort purity exceeded 95% for all sorted populations. Unmatched junction bases numbered 5, after V lost 3 bases and J lost 1 base. CDR1 is MNHEY, CDR2 SMNVEV, per germline (reference sequence). CDR3 length: 15 amino acids. General study results and limits: There were fewer insertions and more deletions at the VDJ junctions of type 1 diabetes patients. Whether TCRB rearrangement is influenced by HLA type was left unresolved in this analysis. Shorter TCRB CDR3s, moderately but significantly so, were found in Type 1 diabetes patients in all four CD4+ subsets. It was possible that PCR favored shorter templates, equally so in patients and controls.

In the case of this clone: Its specificity is unknown.

The chain combines TRBV27 with TRBJ2-5; 7 nucleotides match TRBD1. Input material: naive CD4+ T cells from blood. This sequence was found in a man aged 18 to 30 with type 1 diabetes. The CDR3 spells CASSFIQGPQETQYF. Written as DNA, the CDR3 is TGTGCCAGCAGTTTTATACAGGGGCCCCAAGAGACCCAGTACTTC.